The 31 T cell receptor beta chains listed next were all sequenced from one sample in a study of T-cell reconstitution after alpha-beta-depleted transplantation in children (dated by TCRdb to about 2016). The sample's treatment or condition label, decoded: allogeneic hematopoietic cell transplantation with graft depleted of TCRalphabeta T cells and CD19 B cells. Libraries came from PCR. The run used an Illumina HiSeq 2500. TCR library preparation used molecular barcoding, with unique molecular identifiers applied to normalize quantification of the TCRbeta repertoire. Using fastp trimming at Q25 and MiXCR clonotype assembly, TCRdb reanalyzed the public sequencing data and kept in-frame beta chains. Rows are combined by CDR3 protein, so each entry shows the most common genes and DNA. The sample has some 840,000 distinct CDR3 sequences on record, under 20% of them singletons. The ten most abundant clones make up about 4.6% of the sample.

This specimen consisted of PBMCs, mostly from graft donor cells, obtained 360 days after TCRalphabeta/CD19-depleted stem cell transplant. The receptor source for this set is a male patient younger than 18 who had a stem cell transplant for acute lymphoblastic leukemia, so the T cells may come from the graft donor.

This clonotype has ten or more counts. This chain connects TRBV20-1 to TRBJ2-7; 7 nucleotides agree with TRBD1. This CDR3 contains 12 residues. Losses at the gene ends were 3 bases for V and 5 bases for J; bases not matched to a gene: 4. Germline CDR1 and CDR2: DFQATT and SNEGSKA (reference sequence). DNA for the CDR3: TGCAGTGCTAGGACAGGGACCCACGAGCAGTACTTC. Translation gives CSARTGTHEQYF.

There are a few counts of this clonotype. The CDR3 spells CASSQGRRSSYNEQFF. The DNA of the CDR3 is TGTGCCAGCAGCCAGGGACGGAGAAGCTCCTACAATGAGCAGTTCTTC. The chain combines TRBV4-2 with TRBJ2-1; D might be TRBD1 or TRBD2, each matching 5 bases. Trimming left V 3 bases short and J 0 bases short, with 12 bases between. The CDR3 is 16 amino acids. The V gene's germline CDR1 is LGHNA and CDR2 YNFKEQ.

The rearrangement joins TRBV29-1 to TRBJ2-1; D remains ambiguous. V was pared by 5 bases and J by 3 bases, with 14 bases between. From germline, CDR1 is SQVTM and CDR2 ANQGSEA. This CDR3 is 14 amino acids long. The CDR3 DNA follows: TGCAGCGTTCGAGCAGAGCGCGACTACAATGAGCAGTTCTTC. As protein: CSVRAERDYNEQFF.

CDR3 nucleotides: TGCAGCAGAGGACAGGGGGGCACAGATACGCAGTATTTT. The encoded protein is CSRGQGGTDTQYF. The V call is TRBV20-1, the J call TRBJ2-3, with TRBD1 identical over 10 bases. CDR1 is DFQATT and CDR2 is SNEGSKA in the germline V gene (reference sequence). The CDR3 consists of 13 residues.

V is TRBV5-1 and J is TRBJ2-5, with TRBD2 matching over 15 bases. This CDR3 has 18 amino acids. Germline V gives CDR1 SGHRS, CDR2 YFSETQ. V lost 3 bases and J lost 1; bases outside the gene matches: 7. CDR3 region: CASSYGLAGGWTQETQYF. The DNA for the CDR3 is TGCGCCAGCAGCTACGGACTAGCGGGGGGGTGGACCCAAGAGACCCAGTACTTC.

This chain connects TRBV27 to TRBJ2-1; 11 bases align to TRBD2. From germline, CDR1 is MNHEY and CDR2 SMNVEV (reference sequence). The ends lost 5 bases at V and 8 bases at J; junction bases unmatched: 11. The CDR3 contains 16 residues. Written as DNA, the CDR3 is TGTGCCAGCAGTCTCCTCTTAGCGGGAGGGCCCTATGAGCAGTTCTTC. It yields the protein CASSLLLAGGPYEQFF.

Only a few counts were recorded for this clonotype. The chain uses TRBV18 and TRBJ1-4; D unresolved. CDR3 length equals 15 residues. The V end lost 2 bases, the J end lost 4 bases, and 11 bases lay between the germline ends. From germline, CDR1 is KGHSH and CDR2 LQKENI. CDR3 DNA: TGTGCCAGCTCACCATCAGCAAGACATAATGAAAAACTGTTTTTT. Translating it yields CASSPSARHNEKLFF.

The CDR3 here is CASRMTGAGTQYF. CDR3 sequence (DNA): TGTGCCAGCAGGATGACAGGGGCTGGGACCCAGTACTTC. The V and J genes are TRBV5-6 and TRBJ2-5; 8 positions match TRBD1. The CDR3 is 13 residues long. Germline CDR1 is SGHDT and CDR2 is YYEEEE. The V segment lost 5 bases and the J segment 7 bases; nucleotides outside the gene matches: 7.

This clonotype was detected a few times. The rearrangement links TRBV24-1 to TRBJ2-7; TRBD1 is a possible D gene (6 bases). Germline V gives CDR1 KGHDR, CDR2 SFDVKD. The ends were cut back, 0 bases at V and 6 bases at J, with 8 bases in the middle. CDR3 length equals 13 residues. The CDR3 region is CATSDLAGVEQYF. The CDR3 bases are TGTGCCACCAGTGATTTGGCAGGGGTCGAGCAGTACTTC.

V is TRBV2 and J is TRBJ2-1; D is unclear. CDR1 SNHLY and CDR2 FYNNEI come from the germline V gene. The ends were cut back, 1 base at V and 3 bases at J, with 10 bases in the middle. CDR3 length: 15 residues. Here the CDR3 reads CASSEDGPFYNEQFF. DNA for the CDR3: TGTGCCAGCAGTGAAGACGGGCCTTTCTACAATGAGCAGTTCTTC.

This clonotype was detected once. This may be a read error, as it is one base from a much larger clone. V and J are TRBV11-2 and TRBJ1-2; perhaps TRBD1 as D (5 bases). Looked up from germline, CDR1 is SGHAT and CDR2 is FQNNGV. This CDR3 has 13 amino acids. The germline V and J ends were trimmed by 2 bases and 8 bases, with 12 bases remaining between them. CDR3 loop: CASSLTGPGGYTF. The CDR3 DNA reads TGTGCCAGCAGCTTAACGGGGCCGGGAGGCTACACCTTC. Drawing the rest from reference TRBV11-2 and TRBJ1-2, the complete variable domain is EAGVAQSPRYKIIEKRQSVAFWCNPISGHATLYWYQQILGQGPKLLIQFQNNGVVDDSQLPKDRFSAERLKGVDSTLKIQPAKLEDSAVYLCASSLTGPGGYTFGSGTRLTVV.

V is TRBV5-1 and J is TRBJ2-5; D might be TRBD2 (5 bases). This CDR3 spans 15 amino acids. Between the trimmed V and J ends, which lost 0 bases and 2 bases, there was a span of 11 bases. Germline CDR1 is SGHRS and CDR2 is YFSETQ. CDR3 in DNA: TGCGCCAGCAGCTTGGGAACCCGGGGTCAAGAGACCCAGTACTTC. Protein: CASSLGTRGQETQYF.

This clonotype was counted only a few times. J is TRBJ1-1 and V is TRBV6-1; D is possibly TRBD1 (6 bases). The length of the CDR3 is 14 residues. CDR1 and CDR2 (germline): MNHNS, SASEGT. V was cut by 7 bases and J by 0 bases, with 12 bases left in between. CDR3 nucleotides: TGTGCCAGCAACGCCGGGACATTGAACACTGAAGCTTTCTTT. The encoded protein is CASNAGTLNTEAFF.

This clonotype was seen more than once but under ten times. The genes are TRBV27 and TRBJ2-7; D perhaps matches TRBD2 (6 bases). Germline loops: CDR1 MNHEY, CDR2 SMNVEV (reference sequence). The CDR3 has 17 residues. The V and J ends lost 7 bases and 0 bases respectively, with 22 bases between them. The CDR3, as DNA: TGTGCCAGCACAACGACTAGTCAGCACCCTAGCTCCTACGAGCAGTACTTC. This codes for CASTTTSQHPSSYEQYF.

This clonotype has more than one count but fewer than ten. CDR3 protein: CASSFRPGRSFQVTEAFF. CDR3 sequence (DNA): TGTGCCAGCAGCTTCCGACCCGGGAGATCATTTCAGGTCACTGAAGCTTTCTTT. V usage is TRBV6-1 and J usage is TRBJ1-1; no definite D call. Trimming took off 6 bases at V and 4 bases at J, with 27 bases between the two ends. CDR1 MNHNS and CDR2 SASEGT come from the germline V gene. CDR3 size: 18 residues.

The chain joins TRBV9 to TRBJ2-5; 9 bases match TRBD2. Trimming removed 2 bases from V and 0 bases from J; junction bases left unmatched: 2. The length of the CDR3 is 15 residues. Per the germline V gene, CDR1 is SGDLS and CDR2 is YYNGEE. CDR3 sequence reads: CASSVTSGYQETQYF. CDR3 sequence (DNA): TGTGCCAGCAGCGTCACTAGCGGGTACCAAGAGACCCAGTACTTC.

This clonotype has only a few counts. In nucleotides, the CDR3 is TGTGCCACCAGCAGAGATGGGACTCGAAAGGTGGATACGCAGTATTTT. This translates into CATSRDGTRKVDTQYF. This rearrangement joins TRBV15 to TRBJ2-3, with a tentative D call TRBD2 (6 bases). The length of the CDR3 is 16 residues. Trimming left V 0 bases short and J 6 bases short, with 16 bases between. CDR1 is LNHNV, CDR2 YYDKDF, per germline (reference sequence).

The V and J genes are TRBV5-1 and TRBJ2-5; D perhaps matches TRBD2 (6 bases). Trimming took off 4 bases at V and 3 bases at J, with 13 bases between the two ends. The CDR3 contains 14 residues. Germline V lookup: CDR1 SGHRS, CDR2 YFSETQ. CDR3 DNA: TGCGCCAGCAGCCACGGGACTGGAGAAGAGACCCAGTACTTC. It specifies CASSHGTGEETQYF.

The DNA for the CDR3 is TGCGCCAGCAGCCCGACTAGCCAACCCAACAATGAGCAGTTCTTC. Amino acid sequence: CASSPTSQPNNEQFF. The chain uses TRBV4-1 and TRBJ2-1, with TRBD2 matching 7 bases. Germline assignment: CDR1 MGHRA and CDR2 YSYEKL. The CDR3 consists of 15 residues. Unmatched junction bases numbered 8, after V lost 4 bases and J lost 5 bases.

This clonotype has more than one count but fewer than ten. This chain uses TRBV12-3 or TRBV12-4 with TRBJ2-3; D not certain. This CDR3 is 14 amino acids long. Trimming cost V 3 bases and J 4 bases, with 11 bases left between them. CDR3 nucleotide sequence: TGTGCCAGCAGTTTCTCGCGCAGGCCAGATACGCAGTATTTT. Protein sequence: CASSFSRRPDTQYF.

Ten or more counts support this clonotype. This rearrangement joins TRBV7-6 to TRBJ1-1; D possibly corresponds to TRBD1 (5 bases). The CDR3 covers 14 residues. V lost 3 bases to trimming and J lost 4 bases, with 12 bases between them. Germline CDR1 reads SGHVS; CDR2 reads FNYEAQ. The CDR3 DNA follows: TGTGCCAGCAGCTTTAATCAGGGAGGCACTGAAGCTTTCTTT. Translating it yields CASSFNQGGTEAFF.

CDR3 amino acids: CASSQDRNTAYNEQFF. DNA of the CDR3: TGTGCCAGCAGCCAAGATCGGAATACAGCCTACAATGAGCAGTTCTTC. This rearrangement joins TRBV14 to TRBJ2-1; D ambiguous. Germline lookup yields CDR1 SGHDN and CDR2 FVKESK. The CDR3 loop spans 16 amino acids. Trimming shortened V by 0 bases and J by 2 bases, and 11 bases separated the two germline ends.

In DNA, the CDR3 is TGTGCCAGCAGCTTAGTTTCTAGCGGGACGTCCTACGAGCAGTACTTC. Translation gives CASSLVSSGTSYEQYF. The gene calls are TRBV7-3 and TRBJ2-7; 9 positions match TRBD2. J gave up 1 base and V 2 bases, and 6 bases lay outside the gene matches. CDR3 size: 16 residues. Looked up from germline, CDR1 is SGHTA and CDR2 is FQGTGA. Based on the CDR3 plus reference TRBV7-3 and TRBJ2-7, the full variable domain is GAGVSQTPSNKVTEKGKYVELRCDPISGHTALYWYRQSLGQGPEFLIYFQGTGAADDSGLPNDRFFAVRPEGSVSTLKIQRTERGDSAVYLCASSLVSSGTSYEQYFGPGTRLTVT.

This clonotype was seen once. The chain has TRBV12-5 and TRBJ1-5; TRBD1 is a possible D gene (6 bases). This CDR3 has 16 amino acids. In germline, CDR1 is LGHNT, CDR2 FRNRAP. Between the trimmed V and J ends, which lost 2 bases and 3 bases, there was a span of 14 bases. The CDR3 sequence: CASGLFGGRPNQPQHF. In nucleotides, the CDR3 is TGTGCTAGTGGTTTGTTCGGGGGCCGTCCCAATCAGCCCCAGCATTTT.

The chain has TRBV25-1 and TRBJ1-1; possible D gene TRBD1, 6 bases. Germline V gene data show CDR1 as MGHDK and CDR2 as SYGVNS. Trimming removed 1 base from V and 0 bases from J, with 21 bases in between. The CDR3 totals 19 residues. The CDR3 loop reads CASSESENVGGWMNTEAFF. CDR3 DNA sequence: TGTGCCAGCAGTGAATCCGAGAATGTGGGGGGCTGGATGAACACTGAAGCTTTCTTT.

The sample holds many counts of this clonotype. The chain combines TRBV20-1 with TRBJ2-7; D might be TRBD2 (5 bases). Per the germline V gene, CDR1 is DFQATT and CDR2 is SNEGSKA (reference sequence). V was clipped by 6 bases and J by 2 bases, with 14 bases between them. The CDR3 sequence is 13 residues long. CDR3 amino acids: CSASPAEAYEQYF. CDR3 nucleotides: TGCAGTGCATCCCCAGCGGAGGCCTACGAGCAGTACTTC.

This clonotype was seen a few times. This rearrangement joins TRBV11-2 to TRBJ2-2; weak D call: TRBD1 (6 bases). In germline, CDR1 is SGHAT, CDR2 FQNNGV. There are 17 residues in the CDR3. V was cut by 3 bases and J by 1 base, with 15 bases left in between. This CDR3 reads CASSLGRTERNTGELFF. DNA for the CDR3: TGTGCCAGCAGCTTGGGGCGGACAGAGCGGAACACCGGGGAGCTGTTTTTT.

This clonotype was seen only once. A much more abundant neighbour one base away suggests this may be a read error. This chain links TRBV7-9 with TRBJ2-3, with a possible D match to TRBD1 (5 bases). The CDR3 has 15 amino acids. Germline CDR1 is SEHNR and CDR2 is FQNEAQ (reference sequence). DNA of the CDR3: TGTGCCAGCAGCGAAATAACAAGGGGCACATATACGCAGTATTTT. Protein product: CASSEITRGTYTQYF.

In this sample, this clonotype turned up a few times. The J gene is TRBJ2-7, the V gene TRBV12-3 or TRBV12-4; 12 positions agree with TRBD1. Trimming at V came to 8 bases and at J to 6 bases, leaving 5 bases not matched to a gene. The CDR3 extends over 13 amino acids. CDR3 in amino acids: CASGRDRGREQYF. For the CDR3, the DNA is TGTGCCAGCGGCCGGGACAGGGGGCGCGAGCAGTACTTC.

J is TRBJ2-1 and V is TRBV7-9; the D call may be TRBD1 or TRBD2 (5 bases each). The CDR3 has 16 amino acids. Germline V lookup: CDR1 SEHNR, CDR2 FQNEAQ (reference sequence). Trimming removed 1 base from V and 5 bases from J, with 15 bases in between. The CDR3 protein is CASSLEGRVADNEQFF. The CDR3 DNA reads TGTGCCAGCAGCTTAGAGGGGAGAGTGGCGGACAATGAGCAGTTCTTC.

The CDR3 DNA follows: TGCGCCAGCAGCTCCGGGACGAATGAGCAGTTCTTC. Protein product: CASSSGTNEQFF. The V call is TRBV5-1, the J call TRBJ2-1, with D tentatively TRBD1 or TRBD2 (5 bases each). In germline, CDR1 is SGHRS, CDR2 YFSETQ. Trimming stripped 3 bases from V and 7 bases from J, with 8 bases between. The CDR3 runs to 12 residues.